The 29 T cell receptor beta chains below come from one sample, sequenced in a study of shared clonotypes between healthy human individuals. Data came from immunoSEQ multiplex PCR; TCRdb stores just in-frame clones and leaves some out. The sample has hundreds of thousands of clones, about 95% seen once. CD8 cells regarded as naive lacked CD45RO, were positively chosen for CCR7, and omitted terminally differentiated effector memory CD45RA+ cells. Sequencing input: naive CD8+ T cells sorted from blood. All receptors derive from a woman aged 25-40 years in good health.

V usage is TRBV19 and J usage is TRBJ1-2; D unclear. This CDR3 is built from 16 residues. The germline V and J ends were trimmed by 3 bases and 2 bases, with 16 bases remaining between them. Germline V lookup: CDR1 LNHDA, CDR2 SQIVND (reference sequence). The CDR3 DNA is TGTGCCAGTAGTATCCGGACGGGCAGGAAGAACTATGGCTACACCTTC. Protein: CASSIRTGRKNYGYTF.

The J gene is TRBJ2-4, the V gene TRBV28, with unresolved D. V was clipped by 3 bases and J by 4 bases, with 13 bases between them. CDR1 MDHEN and CDR2 SYDVKM come from the germline V gene. The length of the CDR3 is 15 residues. CDR3: CASSFSVGLKNIQYF. CDR3 sequence (DNA): TGTGCCAGCAGTTTCTCTGTGGGTTTAAAAAACATTCAGTACTTC.

This clone showed up just once. The rearrangement links TRBV29-1 to TRBJ2-3; a possible D gene is TRBD2 (6 bases). Germline values: CDR1 SQVTM, CDR2 ANQGSEA. Trimming took 7 bases from V and 1 from J, leaving 6 bases between them. The CDR3 loop spans 11 amino acids. CDR3 nucleotide sequence: TGCAGCGGGAGGGGCACAGATACGCAGTATTTT. Its protein is CSGRGTDTQYF.

The count of this clone is one. V usage is TRBV29-1 and J usage is TRBJ2-7; TRBD1 is a possible D gene (5 bases). Germline V CDR1 and CDR2: SQVTM, ANQGSEA. This CDR3 is 13 amino acids long. V was trimmed by 5 bases and J by 4 bases, leaving 15 bases between them. Written as DNA, the CDR3 is TGCAGCGTTAAGCACCAGGGTGGGTACGAGCAGTACTTC. Translating gives CSVKHQGGYEQYF.

This clone was found once. The chain couples TRBV13 to TRBJ1-2; no clear D gene. Trimming took off 8 bases at V and 0 bases at J, with 13 bases between the two ends. CDR1 is PRHDT, CDR2 FYEKMQ, per germline (reference sequence). The CDR3 has 14 amino acids. This chain's CDR3 is CASPDPESNYGYTF. CDR3 sequence (DNA): TGTGCCAGCCCCGATCCAGAATCTAACTATGGCTACACCTTC.

This chain uses TRBV6-1 with TRBJ2-7; 13 positions match TRBD2. The junction had 8 bases not matched to a gene; V was cut back by 5 bases and J by 7 bases. The CDR3 extends over 15 amino acids. CDR1 MNHNS and CDR2 SASEGT come from the germline V gene. The CDR3 loop reads CASSFPGLAGTEQYF. DNA of the CDR3: TGTGCCAGCAGTTTCCCGGGACTAGCGGGAACGGAGCAGTACTTC.

This clone was seen a single time. J is TRBJ2-7 and V is TRBV7-9; weak D call: TRBD1 (5 bases). Germline V gives CDR1 SEHNR, CDR2 FQNEAQ (reference sequence). This CDR3 is built from 13 residues. The V end lost 5 bases, the J end lost 3 bases, and 11 bases lay between the germline ends. CDR3 protein: CASSNPRGYEQYF. In nucleotides, the CDR3 is TGTGCCAGCAGCAACCCAAGGGGCTACGAGCAGTACTTC.

This sequence joins TRBV7-9 and TRBJ2-1, with TRBD2 matching over 7 bases. The junction had 7 bases not matched to a gene; V was cut back by 2 bases and J by 6 bases. The CDR3 spans 15 residues. Germline-derived CDR1 and CDR2 are SEHNR and FQNEAQ (reference sequence). CDR3: CASSLSGGGPNEQFF. DNA of the CDR3: TGTGCCAGCAGCTTATCGGGGGGAGGGCCCAATGAGCAGTTCTTC.

The V gene is TRBV29-1, the J gene TRBJ2-7; D is uncertain. The germline V gene encodes CDR1 SQVTM and CDR2 ANQGSEA. Trimming removed 2 bases at V and 4 bases at J, with 27 bases between. The CDR3 is 18 residues long. The CDR3 reads CSVESPVGSQRLIYEQYF. The CDR3 bases are TGCAGCGTTGAAAGCCCAGTGGGCTCGCAGCGTTTGATTTACGAGCAGTACTTC.

This rearrangement joins TRBV7-8 to TRBJ2-7; D unclear. V gave up 0 bases and J gave up 6 bases, with 12 bases separating them. The length of the CDR3 is 14 residues. CDR1 and CDR2 (germline): SGHVS, FQNEAQ. Here the CDR3 reads CASSLAGFPLEQYF. CDR3 DNA: TGTGCCAGCAGCTTAGCGGGGTTTCCGCTCGAGCAGTACTTC.

The chain links TRBV4-1 to TRBJ1-1, with 8 bases aligning to TRBD1. Losses at the gene ends were 2 bases for V and 1 base for J; bases not matched to a gene: 6. The germline CDR1 and CDR2 sequences are MGHRA and YSYEKL. This CDR3 is 16 amino acids long. CDR3 bases: TGCGCCAGCAGCCAATCGACAGGGGTCCGGAACACTGAAGCTTTCTTT. It translates to CASSQSTGVRNTEAFF.

A note on this clone: The same CDR3 is also encoded by other DNA sequences in this sample. Here the CDR3 reads CAWSVGAGSYEQYF. DNA for the CDR3: TGTGCCTGGAGTGTAGGAGCGGGAAGTTACGAGCAGTACTTC. V gene TRBV30 combines with J gene TRBJ2-7, with 7 bases matching TRBD2. Germline CDR1 reads GTSNPN; CDR2 reads SVGIG (reference sequence). V lost 0 bases to trimming and J lost 4 bases; unmatched junction nucleotides: 6. CDR3 length: 14 residues.

V gene TRBV14 combines with J gene TRBJ2-7; D remains unclear. V was shortened by 4 bases and J by 5 bases, with 21 bases between the two germline ends. Germline assignment: CDR1 SGHDN and CDR2 FVKESK. The CDR3 loop spans 16 amino acids. This CDR3 reads CASSRPGLSRSDEQYF. Here the CDR3 DNA reads TGTGCCAGCAGCCGACCGGGCCTATCCCGCAGCGACGAGCAGTACTTC.

This sequence joins TRBV4-2 and TRBJ2-7; D is perhaps TRBD1 (5 bases). With 4 bases removed from V and 3 bases from J, the gap between germline ends came to 16 bases. Germline V gives CDR1 LGHNA, CDR2 YNFKEQ. The CDR3 totals 15 residues. CDR3 sequence (DNA): TGTGCCAGCAGCCCTGGGGTCAGGGATATCTACGAGCAGTACTTC. Translating it yields CASSPGVRDIYEQYF.

This rearrangement joins TRBV18 to TRBJ2-1; D unclear. The CDR3 sequence is 13 residues long. With 0 bases removed from V and 3 bases from J, the gap between germline ends came to 3 bases. Germline CDR1 and CDR2: KGHSH and LQKENI. CDR3 in DNA: TGTGCCAGCTCACCACCCAGCTACAATGAGCAGTTCTTC. Translated, it gives CASSPPSYNEQFF.

The chain recombines TRBV11-2 with TRBJ2-1; 9 bases are a match to TRBD2. This CDR3 has 15 residues. J was trimmed by 8 bases and V by 1 base; bases with no gene match: 6. Germline V CDR1 and CDR2: SGHAT, FQNNGV. Here the CDR3 DNA reads TGTGCCAGCAGCTTAGCGGCGGGAGGGCCCGATGAGCAGTTCTTC. Translated: CASSLAAGGPDEQFF.

The chain has TRBV14 and TRBJ2-7; 7 nucleotides match TRBD2. The CDR3 contains 15 residues. The ends lost 2 bases at V and 0 bases at J; junction bases unmatched: 4. Germline lookup yields CDR1 SGHDN and CDR2 FVKESK. The CDR3 sequence is CASSQLSSGSYEQYF. DNA for the CDR3: TGTGCCAGCAGCCAACTTTCTAGCGGCTCCTACGAGCAGTACTTC.

This chain connects TRBV5-6 to TRBJ1-1; tentative D call: TRBD1 (6 bases). Germline assignment: CDR1 SGHDT and CDR2 YYEEEE. The CDR3 covers 14 residues. V shed 4 bases and J shed 1 base, with 11 bases lying between them. CDR3 protein: CASSAGQENTEAFF. DNA of the CDR3: TGTGCCAGCAGCGCGGGACAAGAGAACACTGAAGCTTTCTTT. Full variable domain (rest looked up from reference TRBV5-6 and TRBJ1-1): DAGVTQSPTHLIKTRGQQVTLRCSPKSGHDTVSWYQQALGQGPQFIFQYYEEEERQRGNFPDRFSGHQFPNYSSELNVNALLLGDSALYLCASSAGQENTEAFFGQGTRLTVV.

The chain employs TRBV7-9 and TRBJ1-1; D ambiguous. Trimming removed 4 bases at V and 7 bases at J, with 10 bases between. Germline V gene data show CDR1 as SEHNR and CDR2 as FQNEAQ (reference sequence). The CDR3 sequence is 12 residues long. The CDR3 here is CASSWRLSEAFF. The CDR3 DNA is TGTGCCAGCAGCTGGAGACTTAGTGAAGCTTTCTTT.

The chain links TRBV27 to TRBJ2-3, with no clear D. V was cut by 0 bases and J by 4 bases, with 8 bases left in between. This CDR3 spans 14 amino acids. From germline, CDR1 is MNHEY and CDR2 SMNVEV (reference sequence). Written as DNA, the CDR3 is TGTGCCAGCAGTTTATCGAAGATCGCAGATACGCAGTATTTT. It translates to CASSLSKIADTQYF.

This chain joins TRBV29-1 and TRBJ2-3; D possibly corresponds to TRBD1 (5 bases). V was clipped by 4 bases and J by 2 bases, with 7 bases between them. Germline V gives CDR1 SQVTM, CDR2 ANQGSEA. The CDR3 spans 12 residues. CDR3 nucleotide sequence: TGCAGCGTTGTTGGACACACAGATACGCAGTATTTT. Translating it yields CSVVGHTDTQYF.

The genes are TRBV27 and TRBJ2-1, with TRBD2 identical over 9 bases. This CDR3 comprises 16 residues. The germline CDR1 and CDR2 sequences are MNHEY and SMNVEV (reference sequence). Losses at the gene ends were 11 bases for V and 8 bases for J; bases not matched to a gene: 19. CDR3 DNA: TGTGCCTCCCACATGGGGGGGTTAGCGGGAGAGGATGAGCAGTTCTTC. Translating gives CASHMGGLAGEDEQFF.

V usage is TRBV7-2 and J usage is TRBJ2-1, with 12 bases identical to TRBD2. Trimming cost V 5 bases and J 8 bases; bases outside gene matches: 10. CDR1 and CDR2 (germline): SGHTA, FQGNSA. The CDR3 loop spans 16 amino acids. CDR3 nucleotides: TGTGCCAGCAGCGGGCGGACTAGCGGGAATCCCCATGAGCAGTTCTTC. Its translation: CASSGRTSGNPHEQFF. The entire variable domain, with the rest obtained from reference TRBV7-2 and TRBJ2-1, is as follows: GAGVSQSPSNKVTEKGKDVELRCDPISGHTALYWYRQSLGQGLEFLIYFQGNSAPDKSGLPSDRFSAERTGGSVSTLTIQRTQQEDSAVYLCASSGRTSGNPHEQFFGPGTRLTVL.

The gene calls are TRBV5-1 and TRBJ1-2; weak D call: TRBD1 (5 bases). The CDR3 is 15 residues long. CDR1 is SGHRS, CDR2 YFSETQ, per germline. V was cut by 3 bases and J by 8 bases, with 20 bases left in between. CDR3 sequence: CASSSLSEGARGYTF. The CDR3 bases are TGCGCCAGCAGCTCCCTATCGGAAGGGGCAAGGGGCTACACCTTC.

V usage is TRBV5-5 and J usage is TRBJ2-7, with D uncertain. The V end was cut by 6 bases, the J end by 3 bases, with 22 bases between. The CDR3 length is 16 residues. Germline V CDR1 and CDR2: SGHKS, YYEKEE (reference sequence). The CDR3 bases are TGTGCCAGCACTTCCGGACGGAGCACACCAGACTACGAGCAGTACTTC. Translation: CASTSGRSTPDYEQYF.

Notes on this clone: Other DNA sequences in this specimen translate into the identical CDR3. This chain uses TRBV27 with TRBJ1-1; no firm D call. Trimming shortened V by 0 bases and J by 1 base, and 6 bases separated the two germline ends. Germline CDR1 and CDR2: MNHEY and SMNVEV (reference sequence). CDR3 length: 14 amino acids. The CDR3: CASSLSAGNTEAFF. CDR3 in DNA: TGTGCCAGCAGTTTATCAGCGGGGAACACTGAAGCTTTCTTT.

The rearrangement uses TRBV28 and TRBJ2-7; perhaps TRBD2 as D (5 bases). The germline gives CDR1 MDHEN, CDR2 SYDVKM. This CDR3 is 13 amino acids long. The V end lost 3 bases, the J end lost 3 bases, and 9 bases lay between the germline ends. The CDR3 reads CASSFGENYEQYF. The CDR3 DNA reads as TGTGCCAGCAGTTTTGGGGAGAACTACGAGCAGTACTTC.

The chain recombines TRBV11-2 with TRBJ2-7, with D possibly being TRBD1 or TRBD2 (5 bases each). CDR3 size: 13 residues. The V gene's germline CDR1 is SGHAT and CDR2 FQNNGV. The ends were cut back, 8 bases at V and 2 bases at J, with 13 bases in the middle. CDR3 in DNA: TGTGCCAGCGGACCTTGGGGGACCTACGAGCAGTACTTC. It codes for CASGPWGTYEQYF.

The genes are TRBV28 and TRBJ2-7, with D possibly TRBD1 on 5 matching bases. V lost 6 bases, J lost 2 bases, and 11 bases lay in between. The CDR3 sequence is 13 residues long. Germline loops: CDR1 MDHEN, CDR2 SYDVKM. CDR3 DNA sequence: TGTGCCAGCAGCCAGACAGAGGCCTACGAGCAGTACTTC. This gives the protein CASSQTEAYEQYF.